This paragraph reports one T cell receptor beta chain. Its antigen is unidentified. The record originates from a study of OX40 agonist ivuxolimab in advanced cancers. Across the study: The patients got ivuxolimab, which is an agonistic anti-OX40 (CD134) antibody. The study's findings and limits: Expanded clones tended on average to be more numerous among CD8+ T cells than CD4+.

The V end was cut by 2 bases, the J end by 10 bases, with 29 bases between. This CDR3 region has 17 residues. Germline V gives CDR1 GTSNPN, CDR2 SVGIG (reference sequence). The assay was immunoSEQ multiplex PCR, and TCRdb's table has in-frame clones only and misses some. The sample has approximately 52,000 clones, about 83% seen once; the top ten hold approximately 1.1%. No patient had autoimmune disease or received systemic immunosuppression. Here the sequenced sample was CD4+ or CD8+ T cells sorted from blood, taken in a trial of the OX40 agonist ivuxolimab. This receptor was taken from an adult with an advanced solid tumor such as melanoma, head and neck, liver or kidney cancer. The chain uses TRBV30 and TRBJ1-1; tentative D call: TRBD1 (5 bases). Written as DNA, the CDR3 is TGTGCCTGGAGTCTTACAAACGACGTTGTCTCCGGGGCCGGAGCTTTCTTT. Translation gives CAWSLTNDVVSGAGAFF.